The 22 T cell receptor beta chains presented below share a single source sample, sequenced in a study of blood T cell repertoires in COVID-19. Repertoires were generated with immunoSEQ multiplex PCR, while TCRdb's copy carries only in-frame clones and drops some. The repertoire holds 110,000 or so clones, 65% to 80% seen once, with less than 7.5% in the top ten. Specimen: peripheral blood. Receptor source: a man aged 70-80 years with acute or convalescent COVID-19.

This clone was recorded once. The rearrangement uses TRBV5-1 and TRBJ1-2; perhaps TRBD1 as D (5 bases). Germline assignment: CDR1 SGHRS and CDR2 YFSETQ. V was pared by 1 base and J by 8 bases, with 15 bases between. The CDR3 is made up of 14 amino acids. In DNA, the CDR3 is TGCGCCAGCAGCTTGTGGGGCGCATCAAGAGGCTACACCTTC. This codes for CASSLWGASRGYTF.

J is TRBJ1-1 and V is TRBV20-1; D gene ambiguous. The V end lost 5 bases, the J end lost 0 bases, and 4 bases lay between the germline ends. The CDR3 length is 11 residues. Germline assignment: CDR1 DFQATT and CDR2 SNEGSKA (reference sequence). CDR3 DNA: TGCAGTGCTTCGGTGAACACTGAAGCTTTCTTT. Amino acids: CSASVNTEAFF.

The V and J genes are TRBV21-1 and TRBJ2-1; the DNA was not compared with TRBD2, the D call given in the table. TRBV21-1 is labeled a pseudogene. The CDR3 covers 17 residues. DNA for the CDR3: TGTGCCAGCAGCAATAGATTAGGACTAGCGGATTACAATGAGCAGTTCTTC. It specifies CASSNRLGLADYNEQFF.

The chain joins TRBV2 to TRBJ1-1; TRBD1 agrees at 10 bases. This CDR3 is 13 amino acids long. Germline CDR1 reads SNHLY; CDR2 reads FYNNEI. V dropped 6 bases and J dropped 5; count of bases not matched to a gene: 3. CDR3 loop: CASRTGGRTEAFF. The CDR3 DNA is TGTGCCAGCAGGACAGGGGGCCGTACTGAAGCTTTCTTT.

The chain recombines TRBV5-4 with TRBJ2-5; D may be TRBD2 (5 bases). Germline-derived CDR1 and CDR2 are SGHNT and YYREEE (reference sequence). V gave up 5 bases and J gave up 2 bases, with 16 bases separating them. The CDR3 spans 15 residues. This CDR3 is CASSLPPSGQETQYF. In nucleotides, the CDR3 is TGTGCCAGCAGTCTTCCCCCCAGCGGACAAGAGACCCAGTACTTC.

The J gene is TRBJ2-7, the V gene TRBV7-8, with D perhaps matching TRBD2 (5 bases). This CDR3 has 15 residues. Per germline, CDR1 SGHVS and CDR2 FQNEAQ. V was pared by 0 bases and J by 3 bases, with 12 bases between. The CDR3 DNA follows: TGTGCCAGCAGCTTAGCGTTTGGGAGCGTCTACGAGCAGTACTTC. This codes for CASSLAFGSVYEQYF.

This clone was seen more than once but under ten times. The chain joins TRBV11-2 to TRBJ2-1; possible D gene TRBD1, 5 bases. Trimming stripped 2 bases from V and 7 bases from J, with 18 bases between. Germline CDR1 and CDR2: SGHAT and FQNNGV. There are 16 residues in the CDR3. The CDR3 loop is CASSLLSGLMENEQFF. The CDR3 DNA follows: TGTGCCAGCAGCTTATTATCAGGGTTAATGGAAAATGAGCAGTTCTTC.

V gene TRBV6-5 combines with J gene TRBJ2-7; 14 nucleotides match TRBD2. Germline CDR1 MNHEY, CDR2 SVGAGI. Trimming took 3 bases from V and 2 from J; bases not matched to a gene: 3. This CDR3 contains 16 residues. This CDR3 reads CASSYGTSGGAYEQYF. CDR3 DNA sequence: TGTGCCAGCAGTTATGGGACTAGCGGGGGAGCCTACGAGCAGTACTTC.

V gene TRBV19 combines with J gene TRBJ1-2, with 7 bases identical to TRBD1. The CDR3 has 13 residues. V dropped 4 bases and J dropped 2; count of bases not matched to a gene: 1. Germline V gene sequence: CDR1 LNHDA, CDR2 SQIVND (reference sequence). CDR3 nucleotide sequence: TGTGCCAGTAGTAAACAGGGGAACTATGGCTACACCTTC. This codes for CASSKQGNYGYTF.

There are a few counts of this clone. The chain uses TRBV7-9 and TRBJ1-2, with TRBD1 matching 7 bases. Germline V lookup: CDR1 SEHNR, CDR2 FQNEAQ (reference sequence). V trimming: 3 bases; J trimming: 7 bases; junction bases outside the gene matches: 5. The CDR3 length is 13 residues. As DNA, the CDR3 is TGTGCCAGCAGCTTGGACAGGATCGGTGGCTACACCTTC. It codes for CASSLDRIGGYTF. Full variable domain (missing parts from reference TRBV7-9 and TRBJ1-2): DTGVSQNPRHKITKRGQNVTFRCDPISEHNRLYWYRQTLGQGPEFLTYFQNEAQLEKSRLLSDRFSAERPKGSFSTLEIQRTEQGDSAMYLCASSLDRIGGYTFGSGTRLTVV.

CDR3 loop: CASSFGASGGDEQFF. In nucleotides, the CDR3 is TGTGCCAGCAGCTTCGGAGCTAGCGGGGGAGATGAGCAGTTCTTC. The chain combines TRBV7-9 with TRBJ2-1, with TRBD2 identical over 10 bases. V trimming: 3 bases; J trimming: 8 bases; junction bases outside the gene matches: 7. The CDR3 contains 15 residues. Germline V gene sequence: CDR1 SEHNR, CDR2 FQNEAQ (reference sequence).

The chain links TRBV3-1 (or the pseudogene TRBV3-2) to TRBJ2-3, with TRBD2 as a possible D gene (6 bases). The CDR3 is made up of 16 amino acids. Germline CDR1 is LGHDT and CDR2 is YNNKEL (reference sequence). V gave up 3 bases and J gave up 0 bases, with 13 bases separating them. The CDR3 DNA is TGTGCCAGCAGCCAGCGCGGGATCCCTAGCACAGATACGCAGTATTTT. This gives the protein CASSQRGIPSTDTQYF.

The chain carries TRBV6-5 and TRBJ1-6; D is uncertain. Germline V CDR1 and CDR2: MNHEY, SVGAGI. This CDR3 contains 14 residues. V lost 6 bases and J 10 bases, leaving 16 bases between the germline ends. The CDR3 region has the DNA TGTGCCAGCAGCCGCGGGCTCCCCGGATCACCCCTCCACTTT. Residues: CASSRGLPGSPLHF.

The CDR3 protein is CASSLVGGSTYNEQFF. CDR3 nucleotides: TGTGCCAGCAGCTTGGTTGGCGGGAGTACTTACAATGAGCAGTTCTTC. The genes are TRBV5-6 and TRBJ2-1; 7 bases are shared with TRBD2. CDR3 length: 16 amino acids. The trim removed 0 bases at V and 4 bases at J, leaving 7 bases unmatched. CDR1 SGHDT and CDR2 YYEEEE come from the germline V gene.

The J gene is TRBJ1-1, the V gene TRBV5-4; TRBD1 might be the D (5 bases). CDR1 is SGHNT and CDR2 is YYREEE in the germline V gene (reference sequence). The V and J ends lost 1 base and 4 bases respectively, with 11 bases between them. CDR3 length: 14 residues. The CDR3: CASSLQLGGTEAFF. The CDR3 nucleotides read TGTGCCAGCAGCTTGCAGTTGGGGGGCACTGAAGCTTTCTTT.

The CDR3 coding sequence is TGTGCCACCAGCAGAGATCTGGCTACAGGTACCTACGAGCAGTACTTC. As protein: CATSRDLATGTYEQYF. The chain uses TRBV15 and TRBJ2-7; maybe TRBD1 (5 bases). Looked up from germline, CDR1 is LNHNV and CDR2 is YYDKDF (reference sequence). V was cut by 0 bases and J by 2 bases, with 14 bases left in between. The CDR3 is 16 amino acids.

This chain connects TRBV5-6 to TRBJ2-7; perhaps TRBD1 as D (6 bases). Trimming pared 2 bases from V and 2 bases from J, leaving 14 bases between. CDR1 and CDR2 from the germline V gene are SGHDT and YYEEEE. This CDR3 is 15 amino acids long. CDR3 protein: CASSFSTGRAYEQYF. The CDR3 nucleotides are TGTGCCAGCAGCTTCTCGACAGGCCGTGCCTACGAGCAGTACTTC. The entire variable domain, with the rest obtained from reference TRBV5-6 and TRBJ2-7, is as follows: DAGVTQSPTHLIKTRGQQVTLRCSPKSGHDTVSWYQQALGQGPQFIFQYYEEEERQRGNFPDRFSGHQFPNYSSELNVNALLLGDSALYLCASSFSTGRAYEQYFGPGTRLTVT.

V and J are TRBV29-1 and TRBJ2-5; D is perhaps TRBD2 (5 bases). V was pared by 3 bases and J by 7 bases, with 15 bases between. CDR3 size: 13 residues. Germline V gene sequence: CDR1 SQVTM, CDR2 ANQGSEA. The CDR3 region is CSVDLRSRGTQYF. CDR3 bases: TGCAGCGTTGATCTACGGTCTCGGGGGACCCAGTACTTC.

This clone has just one count. The chain employs TRBV27 and TRBJ1-5, with a weak D call TRBD1 (5 bases). The germline V gene has CDR1 MNHEY and CDR2 SMNVEV (reference sequence). The V gene lost 6 bases and the J gene lost 10 bases, with 19 bases spanning the gap. The CDR3 has 14 residues. The CDR3 coding sequence is TGTGCCAGCAGGGCGGTAAGGGGTTTTGGACCCCAGCATTTT. This translates into CASRAVRGFGPQHF.

V is TRBV5-1 and J is TRBJ2-5; 8 nucleotides line up with TRBD1. In germline, CDR1 is SGHRS, CDR2 YFSETQ. The CDR3 length is 16 residues. The ends lost 4 bases at V and 5 bases at J; junction bases unmatched: 13. CDR3 region: CASSPGAGRGRETQYF. For the CDR3, the DNA is TGCGCCAGCAGCCCGGGGGCCGGCAGGGGGCGGGAGACCCAGTACTTC.

The chain joins TRBV10-1 to TRBJ2-7; a weak D match, TRBD2 (6 bases). This CDR3 is 15 amino acids long. Germline CDR1 WNHNN, CDR2 SYGVQD (reference sequence). Between the trimmed V and J ends, which lost 0 bases and 0 bases, there was a span of 9 bases. The CDR3 sequence is CASSESGGVSYEQYF. The DNA for the CDR3 is TGCGCCAGCAGTGAGTCTGGCGGGGTCTCCTACGAGCAGTACTTC.

The genes are TRBV28 and TRBJ2-1; 7 bases fit TRBD1. The CDR3 has 15 amino acids. The germline V gene has CDR1 MDHEN and CDR2 SYDVKM. J gave up 12 bases and V 5 bases, and 16 bases lay outside the gene matches. CDR3 nucleotide sequence: TGTGCCAGCAGTCCCCGCCGGACGACAGGGCTGGGGCAGTTCTTC. Its translation is CASSPRRTTGLGQFF.